The sequence of this TCR beta chain was determined in a study of T cells expressing NK-cell markers. Study summary: In sorted CD3+CD56+NKG2C+, CD3+CD56+NKG2C- and CD3+CD56-NKG2C+ T cells, TCR beta repertoires were obtained. Of eight sequenced donors, seven were HCMV-seropositive and one HCMV-seronegative.

TCRdb processed the 5' RACE reads again and assigns one entry to each CDR3 protein, with no DNA. This sample's table reports approximately 460,000 distinct CDR3 sequences. The CDR3 is made up of 13 amino acids. Looked up from germline, CDR1 is MNHEY and CDR2 is SMNVEV (reference sequence). Sequenced: blood T cells: a sorted CD56 or NKG2C T cell subset, CD4+ or CD8+ T cells, or bulk PBMC T cells (not recorded which). The chain links TRBV27 to TRBJ1-5; TCRdb's assignment of TRBD1 cannot be checked, as there is no DNA. The receptor was derived from a woman between 18 and 70 years old in good health. This CDR3 is CASSPDSYQPQHF.